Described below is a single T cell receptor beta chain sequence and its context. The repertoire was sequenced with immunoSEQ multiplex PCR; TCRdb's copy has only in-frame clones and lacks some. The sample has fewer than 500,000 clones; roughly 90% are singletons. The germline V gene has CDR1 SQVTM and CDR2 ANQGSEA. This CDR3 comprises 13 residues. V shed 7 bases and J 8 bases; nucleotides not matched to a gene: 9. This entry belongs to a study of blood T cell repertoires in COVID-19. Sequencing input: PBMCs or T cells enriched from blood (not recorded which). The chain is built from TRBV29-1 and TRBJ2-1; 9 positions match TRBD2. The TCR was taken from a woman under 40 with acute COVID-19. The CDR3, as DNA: TGCAGCGATGGACTAGCGAGTGAAGATGAGCAGTTCTTC. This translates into CSDGLASEDEQFF.